The 18 T cell receptor beta chains reported below all come from one sample, sequenced in a study of blood T cell repertoires in COVID-19. TCRdb keeps only in-frame clones here, not all; method: immunoSEQ multiplex PCR. Counted here are 120,000 or so clones, 60% to 85% occurring once; the ten biggest clones make up 2% to 2.5%. The specimen sequenced was peripheral blood. The receptors originated from a man between 65 and 85 years old with acute or convalescent COVID-19.

This clone was recorded a few times. V usage is TRBV19 and J usage is TRBJ1-1, with 7 bases that match TRBD1. With 7 bases clipped from V and 4 bases from J, the junction kept 15 bases outside the gene matches. The CDR3 loop spans 16 amino acids. The germline V gene encodes CDR1 LNHDA and CDR2 SQIVND (reference sequence). Here the CDR3 reads CASNLGPQGGVTEAFF. CDR3 in DNA: TGTGCCAGTAACCTGGGGCCCCAGGGGGGAGTCACTGAAGCTTTCTTT.

This clone was seen a single time. The rearrangement uses TRBV13 and TRBJ2-2, with D possibly TRBD1 on 6 matching bases. Germline V CDR1 and CDR2: PRHDT, FYEKMQ (reference sequence). V lost 3 bases to trimming and J lost 4 bases, with 21 bases between them. CDR3 length equals 18 residues. As DNA, the CDR3 is TGTGCCAGCAGCTTTGGTTCGGCGGACAGAGGTCCCACCGGGGAGCTGTTTTTT. It is translated as CASSFGSADRGPTGELFF.

V and J are TRBV29-1 and TRBJ2-5, with 7 bases lining up with TRBD1. Per germline, CDR1 SQVTM and CDR2 ANQGSEA. The CDR3 runs 12 residues. V was clipped by 8 bases and J by 4 bases; unmatched bases: 7. CDR3 sequence (DNA): TGCAGCTTTAAAGCAGGGGGAGAGACCCAGTACTTC. It specifies CSFKAGGETQYF.

V usage is TRBV4-1 and J usage is TRBJ1-5; possible D gene TRBD1, 6 bases. This CDR3 comprises 15 residues. Trimming removed 3 bases at V and 5 bases at J, with 14 bases between. Per the germline V gene, CDR1 is MGHRA and CDR2 is YSYEKL. CDR3 sequence: CASSQRQGHDQPQHF. The CDR3 DNA reads as TGCGCCAGCAGCCAGCGGCAGGGGCATGATCAGCCCCAGCATTTT.

The rearrangement links TRBV3-1 (or the pseudogene TRBV3-2) to TRBJ1-1; D call uncertain. Trimming shortened V by 6 bases and J by 1 base, and 12 bases separated the two germline ends. Germline V CDR1 and CDR2: LGHDT, YNNKEL (reference sequence). This CDR3 comprises 14 residues. CDR3 sequence (DNA): TGTGCCAGCAGTTACGACGGGGAGAACACTGAAGCTTTCTTT. It translates to CASSYDGENTEAFF.

This clone was detected a few times. The chain carries TRBV18 and TRBJ1-1, with D possibly TRBD1 on 6 matching bases. The CDR3 extends over 17 amino acids. Looked up from germline, CDR1 is KGHSH and CDR2 is LQKENI. Trimming stripped 2 bases from V and 6 bases from J, with 22 bases between. The CDR3 bases are TGTGCCAGCTCACCATTACCCAGGGGCCAAGGTCTCGCTGAAGCTTTCTTT. It is translated as CASSPLPRGQGLAEAFF.

The chain employs TRBV11-3 and TRBJ2-5; D remains unclear. CDR3 length: 12 amino acids. Germline V lookup: CDR1 SGHNT, CDR2 YENEEA. V was clipped by 5 bases and J by 9 bases, with 13 bases between them. CDR3 sequence (DNA): TGTGCCAGCAGCCTGACTCAGTGGCCCCAGTACTTC. It encodes CASSLTQWPQYF. Based on the CDR3 plus reference TRBV11-3 and TRBJ2-5, the full variable domain is EAGVVQSPRYKIIEKKQPVAFWCNPISGHNTLYWYLQNLGQGPELLIRYENEEAVDDSQLPKDRFSAERLKGVDSTLKIQPAELGDSAVYLCASSLTQWPQYFGPGTRLLVL.

The genes are TRBV4-2 and TRBJ1-3, with D unresolved. Trimming took 4 bases from V and 1 from J, leaving 14 bases between them. Germline V gives CDR1 LGHNA, CDR2 YNFKEQ. This CDR3 spans 16 amino acids. Here the CDR3 DNA reads TGTGCCAGCAGCCCCTATGGGAGCGCTTCTGGAAACACCATATATTTT. Protein sequence: CASSPYGSASGNTIYF.

The rearrangement uses TRBV6-5 and TRBJ2-7, with a possible D match to TRBD1 (6 bases). The V and J ends lost 5 bases and 3 bases respectively, with 11 bases between them. The CDR3 extends over 13 amino acids. Germline V gene data show CDR1 as MNHEY and CDR2 as SVGAGI. DNA for the CDR3: TGTGCCAGCAGTCCGGGACAATACTACGAGCAGTACTTC. Translation: CASSPGQYYEQYF.

The chain couples TRBV6-5 to TRBJ2-3, with 8 bases identical to TRBD2. The CDR3 runs to 16 residues. V lost 2 bases and J lost 2; bases outside the gene matches: 6. CDR1 and CDR2 from the germline V gene are MNHEY and SVGAGI. The CDR3 DNA is TGTGCCAGCAGTTACCTCCCAGCGGGGGACACAGATACGCAGTATTTT. Its translation: CASSYLPAGDTDTQYF.

The chain recombines TRBV9 with TRBJ1-6, with a tentative D call TRBD1 (6 bases). The CDR3 length is 14 residues. Trimming pared 3 bases from V and 3 bases from J, leaving 7 bases between. Germline V gene data show CDR1 as SGDLS and CDR2 as YYNGEE. CDR3 sequence (DNA): TGTGCCAGCAGCGCGGACAGCTATAATTCACCCCTCCACTTT. Amino acid sequence: CASSADSYNSPLHF.

This chain links TRBV7-2 with TRBJ2-7, with 9 bases fitting TRBD2. The J segment lost 5 bases and the V segment lost 1 base, leaving 6 bases of the junction unmatched. Per the germline V gene, CDR1 is SGHTA and CDR2 is FQGNSA. The CDR3 runs 15 residues. The CDR3 nucleotides are TGTGCCAGCAGCTTAGTGGCGGGGGGGGTAGACGAGCAGTACTTC. The encoded protein is CASSLVAGGVDEQYF.

V is TRBV5-5 and J is TRBJ2-3, with 8 bases lining up with TRBD1. Germline V lookup: CDR1 SGHKS, CDR2 YYEKEE (reference sequence). The CDR3 length is 15 residues. The trim removed 5 bases at V and 4 bases at J, leaving 9 bases unmatched. The CDR3 DNA reads as TGTGCCAGCAGGAGGGGGACAGGCGGTTCAGATACGCAGTATTTT. Protein: CASRRGTGGSDTQYF.

The J gene is TRBJ2-1, the V gene TRBV11-2; 7 bases align to TRBD1. CDR3 length equals 16 residues. Germline-derived CDR1 and CDR2 are SGHAT and FQNNGV. Losses at the gene ends were 5 bases for V and 7 bases for J; bases not matched to a gene: 14. CDR3 nucleotide sequence: TGTGCCAGCAGCCCTAGGGGGCTGGGGGCCGGGAATGAGCAGTTCTTC. It encodes CASSPRGLGAGNEQFF. The variable domain in full, completed from reference TRBV11-2 and TRBJ2-1, reads EAGVAQSPRYKIIEKRQSVAFWCNPISGHATLYWYQQILGQGPKLLIQFQNNGVVDDSQLPKDRFSAERLKGVDSTLKIQPAKLEDSAVYLCASSPRGLGAGNEQFFGPGTRLTVL.

The chain carries TRBV18 and TRBJ1-5; perhaps TRBD1 as D (6 bases). The CDR3 is 15 amino acids. Trimming stripped 3 bases from V and 3 bases from J, with 12 bases between. CDR1 and CDR2 from the germline V gene are KGHSH and LQKENI. CDR3 nucleotide sequence: TGTGCCAGCTCACCGGGACACCGGACCAATCAGCCCCAGCATTTT. Translated: CASSPGHRTNQPQHF.

This clone was detected once. V is TRBV4-1 and J is TRBJ2-1, with D perhaps TRBD2 (5 bases). Trimming took 1 base from V and 4 from J, leaving 20 bases between them. Looked up from germline, CDR1 is MGHRA and CDR2 is YSYEKL. The CDR3 spans 18 residues. DNA for the CDR3: TGCGCCAGCAGCCAAGCTCCTGGAGGAACCGCGACATACAATGAGCAGTTCTTC. It specifies CASSQAPGGTATYNEQFF.

The chain combines TRBV7-9 with TRBJ2-7, with 7 bases matching TRBD1. This CDR3 is 17 amino acids long. The V segment lost 5 bases and the J segment 1 base; nucleotides outside the gene matches: 14. In germline, CDR1 is SEHNR, CDR2 FQNEAQ (reference sequence). The CDR3 DNA is TGTGCCAGCAGCCCGCTAGCCCTGGACAGGAAATCCTACGAGCAGTACTTC. As protein: CASSPLALDRKSYEQYF. The full variable domain, rest sourced from reference TRBV7-9 and TRBJ2-7, is DTGVSQNPRHKITKRGQNVTFRCDPISEHNRLYWYRQTLGQGPEFLTYFQNEAQLEKSRLLSDRFSAERPKGSFSTLEIQRTEQGDSAMYLCASSPLALDRKSYEQYFGPGTRLTVT.

The chain uses TRBV3-1 (or the pseudogene TRBV3-2) and TRBJ1-5, with a possible D match to TRBD1 (5 bases). The germline gives CDR1 LGHDT, CDR2 YNNKEL (reference sequence). This CDR3 region has 14 residues. V was pared by 7 bases and J by 1 base, with 11 bases between. The chain's CDR3 is CASTIRGSNQPQHF. CDR3 sequence (DNA): TGTGCCAGCACCATTCGGGGGAGCAATCAGCCCCAGCATTTT.